A single sample gave rise to the 18 T cell receptor beta chains below, sequenced in a study of shared clonotypes between healthy human individuals (dated by TCRdb to the early 2020s). The protocol used for the library was the immunoSEQ multiplex PCR assay. This is the immuneACCESS table as TCRdb keeps it, with only in-frame sequences that have V and J called. A part of the clones is gone; compared with another copy, unresolved V genes explain less than half, and the rest is unexplained. The sample has over 2 million clones on record, about 90% of them singletons. The ten largest clones add up to 0.3% to 0.45% of the sample. The sequenced sample was naive CD4+ T cells from PBMCs. The cell subset or site label corresponds to: CD45RA+ positively selected. Source of these receptors: a man between 18 and 29 years old in good health. Some clones in this sample may be carry-over from other donors' samples.

The chain has TRBV28 and TRBJ2-7; D may correspond to TRBD1 or TRBD2 (5 bases each). The CDR3 contains 13 residues. CDR1 and CDR2 (germline): MDHEN, SYDVKM. Trimming shortened V by 6 bases and J by 2 bases, and 11 bases separated the two germline ends. The CDR3 loop is CASSRGVPYEQYF. CDR3 in DNA: TGTGCCAGCAGCCGAGGGGTCCCCTACGAGCAGTACTTC.

V usage is TRBV11-3 and J usage is TRBJ2-1; D gene uncertain. The CDR3 runs to 15 residues. V was pared by 1 base and J by 2 bases, with 9 bases between. Germline V gene lookup returns CDR1 SGHNT and CDR2 YENEEA. CDR3 protein: CASSLVGVPYNEQFF. The CDR3 bases are TGTGCCAGCAGCTTAGTAGGTGTTCCCTACAATGAGCAGTTCTTC.

V usage is TRBV7-2 and J usage is TRBJ1-1; D gene ambiguous. The V gene's germline CDR1 is SGHTA and CDR2 FQGNSA. The CDR3 spans 16 residues. V lost 5 bases and J 4 bases, leaving 20 bases between the germline ends. The CDR3 protein is CASSRRPDPRGTEAFF. The CDR3 DNA reads as TGTGCCAGCAGCCGACGACCGGACCCCCGAGGCACTGAAGCTTTCTTT.

The J gene is TRBJ2-5, the V gene TRBV6-5; tentatively, D is TRBD1 or TRBD2 (5 bases each). Trimming cost V 2 bases and J 4 bases, with 11 bases left between them. Per the germline V gene, CDR1 is MNHEY and CDR2 is SVGAGI. The CDR3 spans 14 residues. CDR3 amino acids: CASSYNQGVETQYF. CDR3 DNA sequence: TGTGCCAGCAGTTACAATCAGGGAGTAGAGACCCAGTACTTC.

DNA of the CDR3: TGTGCCAGCAGTGGGGGAAAAGCGGGAGACAATGAGCAGTTCTTC. It encodes CASSGGKAGDNEQFF. The V call is TRBV6-5, the J call TRBJ2-1, with 8 bases lining up with TRBD2. V was pared by 5 bases and J by 5 bases, with 8 bases of the junction left unmatched. Germline CDR1 and CDR2: MNHEY and SVGAGI. CDR3 length equals 15 residues.

This chain joins TRBV29-1 and TRBJ1-2, with D possibly matching TRBD1 (5 bases). The germline V and J ends were trimmed by 6 bases and 4 bases, with 15 bases remaining between them. The CDR3 loop spans 13 amino acids. Germline V lookup: CDR1 SQVTM, CDR2 ANQGSEA. The CDR3 sequence: CSVIDGGGYGYTF. Written as DNA, the CDR3 is TGCAGCGTGATCGACGGGGGAGGCTATGGCTACACCTTC. The complete variable domain, with remaining parts taken from reference TRBV29-1 and TRBJ1-2, reads SAVISQKPSRDICQRGTSLTIQCQVDSQVTMMFWYRQQPGQSLTLIATANQGSEATYESGFVIDKFPISRPNLTFSTLTVSNMSPEDSSIYLCSVIDGGGYGYTFGSGTRLTVV.

The J gene is TRBJ1-1, the V gene TRBV4-1; a weak D match, TRBD1 (6 bases). The germline V gene encodes CDR1 MGHRA and CDR2 YSYEKL. The CDR3 has 14 amino acids. The V end was cut by 1 base, the J end by 6 bases, with 12 bases between. CDR3 nucleotides: TGCGCCAGCAGCCAAGGGGACAATTTACCTGAAGCTTTCTTT. It codes for CASSQGDNLPEAFF.

DNA of the CDR3: TGTGCCTGGGGCCCTAAAGGCGGGTTCTTC. It translates to CAWGPKGGFF. The J gene is TRBJ2-1, the V gene TRBV30; no firm D call. V was shortened by 5 bases and J by 15 bases, with 14 bases between the two germline ends. The germline gives CDR1 GTSNPN, CDR2 SVGIG (reference sequence). The CDR3 is 10 amino acids.

Points on this clone: This sample also contains other DNA sequences that code for the same CDR3. The V gene is TRBV4-1, the J gene TRBJ2-3; D ambiguous. Germline-derived CDR1 and CDR2 are MGHRA and YSYEKL. V was pared by 4 bases and J by 1 base, with 6 bases between. This CDR3 comprises 13 residues. The CDR3 DNA sequence: TGCGCCAGCAGCCCCAGCCGCACAGATACGCAGTATTTT. It is translated as CASSPSRTDTQYF.

The V and J genes are TRBV5-4 and TRBJ2-7; D unclear. Trimming stripped 4 bases from V and 5 bases from J, with 13 bases between. The germline gives CDR1 SGHNT, CDR2 YYREEE (reference sequence). The CDR3 sequence is 13 residues long. The CDR3 region is CASSRPTSDEQYF. The CDR3 coding sequence is TGTGCCAGCAGCCGCCCTACGAGTGACGAGCAGTACTTC.

This chain links TRBV27 with TRBJ1-3, with 8 bases fitting TRBD1. The trim removed 5 bases at V and 4 bases at J, leaving 7 bases unmatched. This CDR3 has 15 amino acids. Per germline, CDR1 MNHEY and CDR2 SMNVEV (reference sequence). CDR3: CASSRTGIGGNTIYF. In nucleotides, the CDR3 is TGTGCCAGCAGTCGGACAGGGATTGGCGGAAACACCATATATTTT.

This clone appeared a few times. The chain couples TRBV6-6 to TRBJ1-5, with 7 bases aligning to TRBD1. The CDR3 consists of 15 residues. The V gene's germline CDR1 is MNHNY and CDR2 SVGAGI (reference sequence). J lost 0 bases, V lost 6 bases, and 5 bases had no gene match. The CDR3 is CASRYDRDSNQPQHF. The CDR3 coding sequence is TGTGCCAGCAGATACGACAGGGATAGCAATCAGCCCCAGCATTTT.

The CDR3 DNA reads TGTGCCAGCAGTTACTGGAGTAGAGCCAAAAACATTCAGTACTTC. Protein product: CASSYWSRAKNIQYF. The gene calls are TRBV6-5 and TRBJ2-4; D is ambiguous. The germline V gene has CDR1 MNHEY and CDR2 SVGAGI. CDR3 length: 15 amino acids. Trimming left V 1 base short and J 0 bases short, with 7 bases between.

The chain joins TRBV5-4 to TRBJ2-5; D perhaps matches TRBD1 (6 bases). The ends were cut back, 4 bases at V and 3 bases at J, with 13 bases in the middle. The CDR3 extends over 14 amino acids. Germline CDR1 SGHNT, CDR2 YYREEE (reference sequence). Here the CDR3 reads CASSIGDTEETQYF. In DNA form, the CDR3 reads TGTGCCAGCAGCATCGGGGACACAGAAGAGACCCAGTACTTC. The full variable domain, rest sourced from reference TRBV5-4 and TRBJ2-5, is ETGVTQSPTHLIKTRGQQVTLRCSSQSGHNTVSWYQQALGQGPQFIFQYYREEENGRGNFPPRFSGLQFPNYSSELNVNALELDDSALYLCASSIGDTEETQYFGPGTRLLVL.

J is TRBJ2-2 and V is TRBV7-2; D remains ambiguous. This CDR3 has 13 residues. V shed 3 bases and J shed 4 bases, with 6 bases lying between them. Germline V gives CDR1 SGHTA, CDR2 FQGNSA. The CDR3 coding sequence is TGTGCCAGCAGCTTTTTAGGCACCGGGGAGCTGTTTTTT. Translating gives CASSFLGTGELFF. The entire variable domain, with the rest obtained from reference TRBV7-2 and TRBJ2-2, is as follows: GAGVSQSPSNKVTEKGKDVELRCDPISGHTALYWYRQSLGQGLEFLIYFQGNSAPDKSGLPSDRFSAERTGGSVSTLTIQRTQQEDSAVYLCASSFLGTGELFFGEGSRLTVL.

The gene calls are TRBV2 and TRBJ1-2, with D unclear. This CDR3 comprises 14 residues. V lost 3 bases, J lost 3 bases, and 11 bases lay in between. Looked up from germline, CDR1 is SNHLY and CDR2 is FYNNEI. Here the CDR3 reads CASSEREADYGYTF. CDR3 nucleotides: TGTGCCAGCAGTGAGAGGGAGGCAGACTATGGCTACACCTTC.

The chain has TRBV4-2 and TRBJ2-3, with a weak D call TRBD2 (5 bases). Germline V gives CDR1 LGHNA, CDR2 YNFKEQ. The CDR3 covers 15 residues. Trimming left V 0 bases short and J 2 bases short, with 9 bases between. Here the CDR3 DNA reads TGTGCCAGCAGCCAAGAGGCTAGCACCACAGATACGCAGTATTTT. Protein sequence: CASSQEASTTDTQYF.

The chain couples TRBV5-4 to TRBJ2-5; 7 positions agree with TRBD2. The length of the CDR3 is 15 residues. Germline V gene sequence: CDR1 SGHNT, CDR2 YYREEE (reference sequence). With 1 base clipped from V and 5 bases from J, the junction kept 8 bases outside the gene matches. The CDR3 loop reads CASSLSGRAEETQYF. In nucleotides, the CDR3 is TGTGCCAGCAGCTTGAGTGGGAGGGCGGAGGAGACCCAGTACTTC.